These 17 T cell receptor beta chains originate from one sample sequenced in a study of cytomegalovirus exposure and HLA in healthy donors. Vbeta (60) and Jbeta (13) primers were used in the PCR. Using immunoSEQ multiplex PCR, the repertoire was profiled, and TCRdb retains in-frame clones only, with some absent. The profile shows approximately 120,000 clones, 81% of them singletons. The sequenced sample consisted of PBMCs. The receptors come from a woman in her thirties in good health and CMV-seronegative.

V gene TRBV28 combines with J gene TRBJ2-1, with 11 bases aligning to TRBD2. Germline V gives CDR1 MDHEN, CDR2 SYDVKM. The V gene end was trimmed by 5 bases and the J gene end by 10 bases; junction bases not matched to a gene: 1. This CDR3 contains 12 residues. The CDR3 spells CASSTSGREQFF. CDR3 in DNA: TGTGCCAGCAGTACTAGCGGGAGAGAGCAGTTCTTC. Full variable domain (rest looked up from reference TRBV28 and TRBJ2-1): DVKVTQSSRYLVKRTGEKVFLECVQDMDHENMFWYRQDPGLGLRLIYFSYDVKMKEKGDIPEGYSVSREKKERFSLILESASTNQTSMYLCASSTSGREQFFGPGTRLTVL.

This clone was found once. The chain links TRBV4-3 to TRBJ2-2; D is perhaps TRBD1 (6 bases). The CDR3 totals 17 residues. Germline lookup yields CDR1 LGHNA and CDR2 YSLEER. V shed 1 base and J shed 2 bases, with 14 bases lying between them. The CDR3 region is CASSQAPGTPNTGELFF. CDR3 nucleotide sequence: TGCGCCAGCAGCCAAGCCCCCGGGACACCCAACACCGGGGAGCTGTTTTTT.

There are a few counts of this clone. The V call is TRBV6-6, the J call TRBJ1-4; possible D gene TRBD1, 5 bases. This CDR3 is 12 amino acids long. Germline CDR1 MNHNY, CDR2 SVGAGI (reference sequence). The V end lost 10 bases, the J end lost 8 bases, and 14 bases lay between the germline ends. In DNA, the CDR3 is TGTGCCACCTCTAGACAGCCAGAAAAACTGTTTTTT. This encodes CATSRQPEKLFF.

The rearrangement joins TRBV7-2 to TRBJ2-3; TRBD2 aligns across 7 bases. Losses at the gene ends were 2 bases for V and 2 bases for J; bases not matched to a gene: 7. Germline CDR1 is SGHTA and CDR2 is FQGNSA. This CDR3 is 16 amino acids long. The CDR3 nucleotides are TGTGCCAGCAGCTTAACCGCGGGGACTACCACAGATACGCAGTATTTT. Translated, it gives CASSLTAGTTTDTQYF.

This clone was picked up one time. The chain recombines TRBV7-9 with TRBJ2-5; TRBD1 matches at 10 bases. TRBJ2-7 explains the end of the DNA better; the J call may be wrong. The CDR3 contains 16 residues. Germline values: CDR1 SEHNR, CDR2 FQNEAQ (reference sequence). Written as DNA, the CDR3 is TGTGCCAGCAGCAAGGGCGGGACAGGGGATATGTACGAGCAGTACTTC. Its translation: CASSKGGTGDMYEQYF.

The CDR3 sequence: CASSPPGRGTNEQYF. CDR3 nucleotide sequence: TGTGCCAGCAGCCCCCCGGGACGGGGGACGAACGAGCAGTACTTC. The chain is built from TRBV7-2 and TRBJ2-7; tentatively, D is TRBD2 (6 bases). The CDR3 spans 15 residues. Germline V gives CDR1 SGHTA, CDR2 FQGNSA. V lost 5 bases, J lost 5 bases, and 19 bases lay in between.

As to this clone: Lacking the conserved final phenylalanine or tryptophan, this CDR3 likely reflects a read error. V and J are TRBV6-5 and TRBJ2-7; D possibly corresponds to TRBD2 (6 bases). CDR3 size: 14 residues. Germline V lookup: CDR1 MNHEY, CDR2 SVGAGI. V lost 5 bases and J lost 5, with 16 bases in between. CDR3 DNA: TGTGCCAGCAGTGTAGGAGGGAATGGGGACGAGCAGTACCTC. Protein: CASSVGGNGDEQYL.

The genes are TRBV4-3 and TRBJ2-1; 13 bases align to TRBD2. CDR1 is LGHNA and CDR2 is YSLEER in the germline V gene. The trim removed 4 bases at V and 7 bases at J, leaving 7 bases unmatched. The CDR3 has 16 residues. CDR3 sequence (DNA): TGCGCCAGCAGCCTCGGGACTAGCGGGACGTCAAATGAGCAGTTCTTC. Translating it yields CASSLGTSGTSNEQFF.

The rearrangement uses TRBV2 and TRBJ1-2, with 8 bases that match TRBD1. Germline-derived CDR1 and CDR2 are SNHLY and FYNNEI. With 5 bases clipped from V and 6 bases from J, the junction kept 5 bases outside the gene matches. The length of the CDR3 is 13 residues. In DNA, the CDR3 is TGTGCCAGCAGTCAGGGGGCCTACGATGGCTACACCTTC. Protein product: CASSQGAYDGYTF.

The chain is built from TRBV28 and TRBJ1-5; maybe TRBD1 (5 bases). Trimming removed 5 bases at V and 0 bases at J, with 17 bases between. This CDR3 region has 17 residues. Looked up from germline, CDR1 is MDHEN and CDR2 is SYDVKM. The CDR3 sequence: CASSAEPGGISNQPQHF. CDR3 nucleotides: TGTGCCAGCAGTGCCGAACCGGGGGGAATTAGCAATCAGCCCCAGCATTTT. The variable domain in full, completed from reference TRBV28 and TRBJ1-5, reads DVKVTQSSRYLVKRTGEKVFLECVQDMDHENMFWYRQDPGLGLRLIYFSYDVKMKEKGDIPEGYSVSREKKERFSLILESASTNQTSMYLCASSAEPGGISNQPQHFGDGTRLSIL.

The chain combines TRBV15 with TRBJ2-7; TRBD2 agrees at 16 bases. The CDR3 runs to 18 residues. The trim removed 0 bases at V and 3 bases at J, leaving 5 bases unmatched. Germline-derived CDR1 and CDR2 are LNHNV and YYDKDF (reference sequence). Here the CDR3 DNA reads TGTGCCACCAGCAGAGACGGGACTAGCGGGAGGGCCTTCTACGAGCAGTACTTC. This gives the protein CATSRDGTSGRAFYEQYF.

The chain combines TRBV7-9 with TRBJ2-3; 8 nucleotides align to TRBD2. Germline CDR1 SEHNR, CDR2 FQNEAQ (reference sequence). This CDR3 contains 17 residues. Trimming at V came to 6 bases and at J to 3 bases, leaving 14 bases not matched to a gene. The CDR3 bases are TGTGCCAGCAGTTCTCTCGCGCTAGCGGGCCCTACAGATACGCAGTATTTT. Translating it yields CASSSLALAGPTDTQYF.

The J gene is TRBJ2-5, the V gene TRBV28; D perhaps matches TRBD1 (6 bases). The end of the DNA aligns better with TRBJ2-7, so the J call may be wrong. Germline CDR1 and CDR2: MDHEN and SYDVKM. The CDR3 totals 19 residues. For the CDR3, the DNA is TGTGCCAGCAGGAACACTCCGGGTGATTACTTAGAGGGGGCCTACGAGCAGTACTTC. It translates to CASRNTPGDYLEGAYEQYF.

V usage is TRBV15 and J usage is TRBJ2-2; D might be TRBD2 (6 bases). CDR1 is LNHNV, CDR2 YYDKDF, per germline (reference sequence). The CDR3 totals 13 residues. Trimming left V 6 bases short and J 5 bases short, with 10 bases between. The CDR3 spells CATRGLLTGELFF. The CDR3 DNA is TGTGCCACCAGGGGACTTCTAACCGGGGAGCTGTTTTTT.

The sample holds a few counts of this clone. J is TRBJ1-5 and V is TRBV28, with D hard to call. Germline assignment: CDR1 MDHEN and CDR2 SYDVKM. V was pared by 5 bases and J by 6 bases, with 14 bases between. The CDR3 extends over 14 amino acids. For the CDR3, the DNA is TGTGCCAGCAGTCCCTCACTTCTCGGTCAGCCCCAGCATTTT. It translates to CASSPSLLGQPQHF.

This chain uses TRBV11-2 with TRBJ2-7; 7 bases agree with TRBD2. With V trimmed by 5 bases and J by 6 bases, 7 bases remained unmatched. The germline gives CDR1 SGHAT, CDR2 FQNNGV. The CDR3 is made up of 13 amino acids. The CDR3 protein is CASSPTSVTEQYF. CDR3 nucleotides: TGTGCCAGCAGCCCAACTAGCGTAACCGAGCAGTACTTC.

This sequence joins TRBV6-1 and TRBJ1-2, with TRBD1 matching over 8 bases. The ends lost 8 bases at V and 10 bases at J; junction bases unmatched: 6. Germline values: CDR1 MNHNS, CDR2 SASEGT. The CDR3 sequence is 11 residues long. The CDR3 DNA sequence: TGTGCCAGCGGATACAGGGGGAACTACACCTTC. It specifies CASGYRGNYTF.